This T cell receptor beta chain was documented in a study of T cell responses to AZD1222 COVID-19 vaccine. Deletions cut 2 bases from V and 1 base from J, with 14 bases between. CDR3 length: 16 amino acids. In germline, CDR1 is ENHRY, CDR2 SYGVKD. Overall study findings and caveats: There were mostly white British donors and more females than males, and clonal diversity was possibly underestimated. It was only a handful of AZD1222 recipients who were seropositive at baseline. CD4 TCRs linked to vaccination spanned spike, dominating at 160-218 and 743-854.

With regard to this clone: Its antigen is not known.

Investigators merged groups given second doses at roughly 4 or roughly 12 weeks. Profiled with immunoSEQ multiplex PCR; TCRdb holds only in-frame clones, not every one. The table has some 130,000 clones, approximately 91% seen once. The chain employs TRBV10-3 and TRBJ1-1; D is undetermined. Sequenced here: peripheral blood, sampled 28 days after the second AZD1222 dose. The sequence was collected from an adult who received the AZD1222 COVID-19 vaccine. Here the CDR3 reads CAISEPGPSRNTEAFF. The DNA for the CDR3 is TGTGCCATCAGTGAGCCCGGGCCCAGCAGGAACACTGAAGCTTTCTTT.